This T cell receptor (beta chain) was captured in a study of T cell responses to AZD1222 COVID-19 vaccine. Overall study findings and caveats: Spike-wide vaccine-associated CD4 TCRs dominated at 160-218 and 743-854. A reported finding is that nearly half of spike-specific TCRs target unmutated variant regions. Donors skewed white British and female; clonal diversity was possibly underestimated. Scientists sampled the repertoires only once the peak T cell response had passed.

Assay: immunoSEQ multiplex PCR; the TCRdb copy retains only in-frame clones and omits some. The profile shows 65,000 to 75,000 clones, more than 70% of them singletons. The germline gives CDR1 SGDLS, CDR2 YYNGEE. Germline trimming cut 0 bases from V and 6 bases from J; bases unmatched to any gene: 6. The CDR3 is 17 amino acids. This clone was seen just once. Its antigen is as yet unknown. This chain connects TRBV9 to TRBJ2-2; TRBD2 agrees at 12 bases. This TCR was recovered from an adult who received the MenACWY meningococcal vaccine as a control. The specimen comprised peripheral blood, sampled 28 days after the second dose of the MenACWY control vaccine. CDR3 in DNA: TGTGCCAGCAGCGTAGGGCTAGCGGGGGGGCATGCCGGGGAGCTGTTTTTT. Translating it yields CASSVGLAGGHAGELFF.